These T cell receptor beta chains were read from a single sample in a study of T cell responses to AZD1222 COVID-19 vaccine. TCRdb keeps only in-frame clones here, not all; method: immunoSEQ multiplex PCR. The sample shows over 100,000 clones, 80% to 90% of them seen only once. This specimen consisted of peripheral blood, obtained on day 0 of AZD1222 vaccination. These receptor sequences come from an adult in good health. The CDR3 runs from the conserved cysteine through the conserved F or W. The D gene is left open where the match is weak. Where a row states a size, it is once, few, many or the class of an expanded clone; other rows omit it.

>.|TRBV10-3|TRBJ2-3|.
CAISDLRRTDTQYF
TGTGCCATCAGTGATTTGCGGAGGACAGATACGCAGTATTTT
>.|TRBV7-3|TRBJ2-1|TRBD1
CASSTQGALNEQFF
TGTGCCAGCAGCACACAGGGGGCCTTGAATGAGCAGTTCTTC
>.|TRBV5-4|TRBJ2-7|.
CASSPETIREQYF
TGTGCCAGCAGCCCTGAAACGATAAGGGAGCAGTACTTC
>.|TRBV13|TRBJ2-1|TRBD2
CASSLYTRTSGRSSYNEQFF
TGTGCCAGCAGCCTATATACCCGGACTAGCGGGCGAAGCTCCTACAATGAGCAGTTCTTC
>.|TRBV15|TRBJ2-5|TRBD1
CATPGDSQETQYF
TGTGCCACCCCAGGGGACAGCCAAGAGACCCAGTACTTC
>.|TRBV6-5|TRBJ2-3|.
CASSYDRSTDTQYF
TGTGCCAGCAGTTACGACCGATCCACAGATACGCAGTATTTT
>.|TRBV2|TRBJ1-4|.
CASSPRPARVGEKLFF
TGTGCCAGCAGTCCCCGACCCGCAAGAGTAGGCGAAAAACTGTTTTTT
>.|TRBV11-1|TRBJ2-7|TRBD1
CASSPGPGQGLPEQYF
TGTGCCAGCAGCCCGGGTCCGGGACAGGGCCTCCCAGAGCAGTACTTC
>.|TRBV18|TRBJ2-1|TRBD2
CASSPRGGAYNEQFF
TGTGCCAGCTCACCACGGGGGGGTGCCTACAATGAGCAGTTCTTC
>.|TRBV4-3|TRBJ2-1|TRBD1
CASSQDLRDRGRLEQFF
TGCGCCAGCAGCCAAGATCTGCGGGACAGGGGGCGACTTGAGCAGTTCTTC
>.|TRBV2|TRBJ1-2|.
CARVPGISDYGYTF
TGTGCCAGAGTTCCAGGGATATCCGACTATGGCTACACCTTC
>.|TRBV5-6|TRBJ2-7|TRBD2
CARGGTYEQYF
TGTGCCCGGGGGGGGACCTACGAGCAGTACTTC
>.|TRBV6-5|TRBJ1-1|.
CASSYSKFGGSTEAFF
TGTGCCAGCAGTTACTCGAAGTTTGGGGGTAGCACTGAAGCTTTCTTT
>.|TRBV6-2/TRBV6-3|TRBJ2-7|.
CASSYLRVPYEQYF
TGTGCCAGCAGTTACCTCAGGGTGCCCTACGAGCAGTACTTC
>once|TRBV3-1/TRBV3-2|TRBJ1-4|.
CASSQAAVATNEKLFF
TGTGCCAGCAGCCAAGCCGCAGTAGCAACTAATGAAAAACTGTTTTTT
>.|TRBV5-1|TRBJ2-3|.
CASSLEAGITDTQYF
TGCGCCAGCAGCTTGGAAGCGGGTATCACAGATACGCAGTATTTT
>.|TRBV11-2|TRBJ2-5|.
CASSLRGQPQETQYF
TGTGCCAGCAGCTTAAGAGGGCAGCCCCAAGAGACCCAGTACTTC
>.|TRBV6-2/TRBV6-3|TRBJ2-7|.
CASSPDSLGEQYF
TGTGCCAGCAGTCCGGACTCCCTCGGGGAGCAGTACTTC
>.|TRBV10-2|TRBJ1-1|.
CASSVGNTEAFF
TGCGCCAGCAGCGTGGGGAACACTGAAGCTTTCTTT
>.|TRBV5-1|TRBJ1-3|.
CASSFWPGGENTIYF
TGCGCCAGCAGCTTTTGGCCGGGTGGGGAAAACACCATATATTTT
>.|TRBV7-9|TRBJ2-3|.
CASSPQGGDTQYF
TGTGCCAGCAGTCCACAGGGCGGGGATACGCAGTATTTT
>.|TRBV9|TRBJ2-1|.
CASSDQTGYNEQFF
TGTGCCAGCAGCGACCAGACAGGCTACAATGAGCAGTTCTTC
>.|TRBV7-9|TRBJ1-4|.
CASSNLRTNEKLFF
TGTGCCAGCAGCAATCTGCGGACTAATGAAAAACTGTTTTTT
>.|TRBV11-2|TRBJ1-1|.
CASSPPSHTEAFF
TGTGCCAGCAGCCCGCCGTCCCACACTGAAGCTTTCTTT
>.|TRBV7-2|TRBJ2-1|.
CASSLLGGAHYNEQFF
TGTGCCAGCAGCTTATTGGGCGGGGCCCACTACAATGAGCAGTTCTTC
>.|TRBV15|TRBJ2-5|TRBD1
CATSYKTGGQETQYF
TGTGCCACCAGCTACAAGACAGGGGGCCAAGAGACCCAGTACTTC
>.|TRBV24-1|TRBJ1-2|.
CAPSGSECYTF
TGTGCCCCCTCAGGCTCTGAATGCTACACCTTC
>few|TRBV27|TRBJ2-7|TRBD1
CASRQGVSEQYF
TGTGCCAGCAGACAGGGGGTAAGCGAGCAGTACTTC
>.|TRBV27|TRBJ1-5|.
CASSITGNSNQPQHF
TGTGCCAGCAGCATCACAGGGAATAGCAATCAGCCCCAGCATTTT
>.|TRBV19|TRBJ1-5|TRBD1
CASTLQGASNQPQHF
TGTGCCAGTACCTTACAGGGGGCTAGCAATCAGCCCCAGCATTTT
>once|TRBV5-1|TRBJ2-2|TRBD2
CASSLGTSGDTGELFF
TGCGCCAGCAGCCTCGGGACTAGCGGAGACACCGGGGAGCTGTTTTTT
>.|TRBV7-2|TRBJ2-3|TRBD2
CASSLSRGGSDTQYF
TGTGCCAGCAGCTTATCGCGGGGGGGCTCAGATACGCAGTATTTT
>.|TRBV6-2/TRBV6-3|TRBJ2-3|TRBD2
CASSYGTSGPNTQYF
TGTGCCAGCAGTTACGGGACTAGCGGGCCTAATACGCAGTATTTT
>.|TRBV29-1|TRBJ1-4|TRBD1
CSVLSRDRGYEKLFF
TGCAGCGTTCTTAGCAGGGACAGGGGGTACGAAAAACTGTTTTTT
>.|TRBV27|TRBJ1-6|.
CASSRTPPGQRDRSSYNSPLHF
TGTGCCAGCAGCCGCACGCCCCCAGGGCAACGAGACAGAAGCTCCTATAATTCACCCCTCCACTTT
>.|TRBV3-1/TRBV3-2|TRBJ1-2|.
CASSQDRGYTF
TGTGCCAGCAGCCAAGATCGTGGCTACACCTTC
>.|TRBV5-1|TRBJ1-1|.
CASSLDRDAEAFF
TGCGCCAGCAGCTTGGACAGGGACGCTGAAGCTTTCTTT
>.|TRBV7-2|TRBJ2-3|TRBD1
CASSARDSHPQYF
TGTGCCAGCAGCGCCCGGGACAGCCATCCGCAGTATTTT
>once|TRBV14|TRBJ2-2|.
CASSPMGRANTGELFF
TGTGCCAGCAGCCCGATGGGGCGGGCGAACACCGGGGAGCTGTTTTTT
>.|TRBV19|TRBJ1-1|TRBD1
CASSNRGKGTEAFF
TGTGCCAGTAGTAACAGGGGAAAGGGCACTGAAGCTTTCTTT